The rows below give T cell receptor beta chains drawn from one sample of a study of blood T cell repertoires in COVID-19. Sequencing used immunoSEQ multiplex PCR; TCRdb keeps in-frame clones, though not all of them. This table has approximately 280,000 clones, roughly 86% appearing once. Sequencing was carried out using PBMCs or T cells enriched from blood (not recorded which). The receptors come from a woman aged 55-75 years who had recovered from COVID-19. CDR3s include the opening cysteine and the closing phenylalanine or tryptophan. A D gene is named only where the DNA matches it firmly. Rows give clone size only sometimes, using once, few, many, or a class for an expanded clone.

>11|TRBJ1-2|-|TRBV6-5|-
CATGLPYGYTF
TGTGCCACCGGGTTGCCCTATGGCTACACCTTC
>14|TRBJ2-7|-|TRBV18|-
CASSPASRDYEQYF
TGTGCCAGCTCACCTGCGTCCAGGGATTACGAGCAGTACTTC
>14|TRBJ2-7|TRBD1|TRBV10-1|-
CASSEGDRAYEQYF
TGCGCCAGCAGTGAAGGGGACAGGGCCTACGAGCAGTACTTC
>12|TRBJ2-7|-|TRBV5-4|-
CASSFGVREQYF
TGTGCCAGCAGCTTTGGAGTTCGCGAGCAGTACTTC
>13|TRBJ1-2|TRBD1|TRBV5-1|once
CASSFQGGDGYTF
TGCGCCAGCAGCTTTCAGGGGGGTGATGGCTACACCTTC
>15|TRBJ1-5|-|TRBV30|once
CAWSVPGNSNQPQHF
TGTGCCTGGAGTGTACCAGGGAACAGCAATCAGCCCCAGCATTTT
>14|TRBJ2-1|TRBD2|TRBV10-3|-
CAIRMTSGSNEQFF
TGTGCCATCAGGATGACTAGCGGGAGCAATGAGCAGTTCTTC
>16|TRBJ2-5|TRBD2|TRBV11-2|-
CASSQSGRGGLETQYF
TGTGCCAGCAGTCAGTCGGGACGGGGGGGCCTTGAGACCCAGTACTTC
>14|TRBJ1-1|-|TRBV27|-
CASSLWKGYTEAFF
TGTGCCAGCAGTTTATGGAAGGGGTACACTGAAGCTTTCTTT
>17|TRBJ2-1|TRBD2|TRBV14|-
CASSHPVGTSGRFEQFF
TGTGCCAGCAGCCATCCGGTCGGGACTAGCGGGAGGTTTGAGCAGTTCTTC
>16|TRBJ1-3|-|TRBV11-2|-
CASSLALFYSGNTIYF
TGTGCCAGCAGCTTAGCGTTATTCTACTCTGGAAACACCATATATTTT
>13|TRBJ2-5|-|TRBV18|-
CASSPPEVETQYF
TGTGCCAGCTCACCACCGGAGGTTGAGACCCAGTACTTC
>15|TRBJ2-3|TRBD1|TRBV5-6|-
CASSKDRGLSDTQYF
TGTGCCAGCAGCAAGGACAGGGGGCTTTCAGATACGCAGTATTTT
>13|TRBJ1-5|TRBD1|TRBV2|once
CASTNRGDQPQHF
TGTGCCAGCACCAACAGGGGGGATCAGCCCCAGCATTTT
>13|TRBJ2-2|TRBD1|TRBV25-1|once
CASSAQGVGELFF
TGTGCCAGCAGTGCACAGGGGGTTGGGGAGCTGTTTTTT
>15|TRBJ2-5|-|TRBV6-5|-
CASSPPGRKQETQYF
TGTGCCAGCAGTCCCCCAGGGCGGAAACAAGAGACCCAGTACTTC
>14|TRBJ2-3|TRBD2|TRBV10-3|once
CAISSSGSGDTQYF
TGTGCCATCAGCTCTAGCGGGAGCGGAGATACGCAGTATTTT
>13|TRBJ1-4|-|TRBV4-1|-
CASSLGTSEKLFF
TGCGCCAGCAGCCTCGGGACATCTGAAAAACTGTTTTTT
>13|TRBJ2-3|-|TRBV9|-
CASSTVIADTQYF
TGTGCCAGCAGCACGGTGATAGCGGATACGCAGTATTTT
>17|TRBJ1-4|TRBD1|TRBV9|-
CASSERQGLGLEEKLFF
TGTGCCAGCAGCGAGCGACAGGGGTTGGGGCTGGAAGAAAAACTGTTTTTT